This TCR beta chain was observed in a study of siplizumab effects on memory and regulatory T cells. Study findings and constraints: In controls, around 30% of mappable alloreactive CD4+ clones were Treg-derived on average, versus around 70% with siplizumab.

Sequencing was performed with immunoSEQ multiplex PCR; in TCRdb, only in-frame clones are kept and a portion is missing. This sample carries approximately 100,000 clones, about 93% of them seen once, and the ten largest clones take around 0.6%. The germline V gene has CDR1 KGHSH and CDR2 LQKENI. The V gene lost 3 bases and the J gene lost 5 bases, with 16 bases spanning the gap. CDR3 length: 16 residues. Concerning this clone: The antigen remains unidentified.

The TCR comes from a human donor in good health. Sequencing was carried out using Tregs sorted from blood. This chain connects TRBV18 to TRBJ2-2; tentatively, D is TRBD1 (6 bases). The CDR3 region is CASSPTPQGLTGELFF. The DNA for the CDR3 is TGTGCCAGCTCACCCACCCCGCAGGGGTTAACCGGGGAGCTGTTTTTT.